This record looks at one T cell receptor beta chain sequence and its context. This clone showed up just a few times. This receptor's antigen is unknown. No base-level quality is on record; no much larger clone is a single base apart. This record belongs to a study of blood T cell repertoires in COVID-19 (dated by TCRdb to the early 2020s). A note on the overall study: Samples covering the acute and convalescent phases of COVID-19 were provided by collaborators in the United States, Italy and Spain. The material from the prospective study consisted of cDNA or gDNA derived from T cells, B-cell-depleted T cells, or PBMCs. Deeply sampled blood TCRbeta repertoires from subjects exposed to, actively infected with, or recovered from COVID-19 were included in the dataset. The repertoires were made available in a free public database intended to serve as a resource for research on the immune response to SARS-CoV-2. The samples were drawn from the first 160 participants of the ongoing ImmuneRACE study and from some 1,300 subjects provided by 6 global collaborators. Nearly every sample came with metadata listing a de-identified subject ID, COVID-19 status, age in years and sex. HLA class I and class II types, where available, came from metadata supplied by the sample provider rather than from assay-based typing.

Unmatched junction bases come to 2, with V trimmed by 0 bases and J by 4 bases. From its cysteine to its phenylalanine, the CDR3 spans 14 amino acids. CDR3 DNA only is kept here, 42 bases in frame from base 1. The germline V gene (reference sequence) yields SGHKS for CDR1 and YYEKEE for CDR2. The research as a whole found: How much clinical and demographic metadata was included differed by source and by participant, and the metadata was provided uncurated.

The immunoSEQ Assay, a bias-controlled multiplex PCR, was used to amplify TCRbeta CDR3 regions from genomic DNA. The study's processing was this. Nucleated cell counts per sample were estimated from amplification of reference gene primers within the assay. To quantify the absolute abundance of each unique TCRbeta CDR3 rearrangement, sequence reads were collapsed and filtered. For each sample, productive Simpson clonality was calculated by taking the square root of Simpson's diversity index across productive rearrangements. TCRdb stores this immuneACCESS table with in-frame sequences only. Part of the clones is absent; in the studies checked, under half of the shortfall reflects unresolved V genes, and no reason is known for the rest. The DNA was the basis for D and trimming; V, J and clone size are from that table. In all, the sample holds 44,000 or so clones, and around 85% of those were seen once. The top ten hold around a tenth of the sample.

Collaborating institutions collected whole blood in K2EDTA tubes following their own protocols. For TCRbeta analysis, collaborators shipped samples in one of three forms: frozen whole blood, isolated PBMCs, or DNA extracted from either of those sample types. The TCR was taken from a human donor in a cohort sampled during active COVID-19. Rearrangement joined TRBV5-5 to TRBJ1-1; 8 middle bases align to TRBD1. The material sequenced was peripheral blood. The sequence in DNA is TGTGCCAGCAGCTTGGCGGACAGGGCCACTGAAGCTTTCTTT. This yields the protein CASSLADRATEAFF.